Shown below are 23 T cell receptor beta chains from a single sample sequenced in a study of human T cells and chemical hapten exposure. The template was total RNA from unfractionated whole blood. Via MiXCR, TCRdb re-called the 5' RACE reads, giving one row per CDR3 protein. Of 65,000 to 90,000 distinct CDR3 sequences listed, approximately 15% are singletons. The receptor source for this set is a female donor in good health.

Only a few counts were recorded for this clonotype. This chain joins TRBV6-1 and TRBJ1-4; tentatively, D is TRBD1 (6 bases). There are 15 residues in the CDR3. V lost 6 bases and J 5 bases, leaving 16 bases between the germline ends. Germline V gene sequence: CDR1 MNHNS, CDR2 SASEGT. The CDR3 spells CASRSAGQRNEKLFF. The CDR3 DNA sequence: TGTGCCAGCAGATCAGCCGGACAGCGAAATGAAAAACTGTTTTTT.

V is TRBV7-2 and J is TRBJ2-2, with 9 bases that match TRBD1. CDR1 and CDR2 from the germline V gene are SGHTA and FQGNSA. This CDR3 is built from 17 residues. V lost 5 bases to trimming and J lost 0 bases; unmatched junction nucleotides: 7. The CDR3 sequence: CASSLSRQGANTGELFF. The CDR3 DNA reads as TGTGCCAGCAGCCTTTCGCGACAGGGGGCGAACACCGGGGAGCTGTTTTTT.

V and J are TRBV2 and TRBJ2-1, with D uncertain. This CDR3 has 19 amino acids. Looked up from germline, CDR1 is SNHLY and CDR2 is FYNNEI. Trimming removed 6 bases from V and 0 bases from J, with 24 bases in between. CDR3 in DNA: TGTGCCAGCAGCGGTTCTGGCCCATGGCCCCCTAGCTCCTACAATGAGCAGTTCTTC. It translates to CASSGSGPWPPSSYNEQFF.

The CDR3, as DNA: TGTGCCAGCAGTTACTCGACTGCTCTCGGTGAGCAGTTCTTC. It codes for CASSYSTALGEQFF. J is TRBJ2-1 and V is TRBV6-5; no firm D call. Trimming removed 0 bases from V and 9 bases from J, with 12 bases in between. The germline V gene has CDR1 MNHEY and CDR2 SVGAGI. CDR3 length: 14 residues.

The sample holds a few counts of this clonotype. This sequence joins TRBV4-1 and TRBJ1-5; D is ambiguous. Looked up from germline, CDR1 is MGHRA and CDR2 is YSYEKL. With 4 bases removed from V and 4 bases from J, the gap between germline ends came to 20 bases. The length of the CDR3 is 17 residues. CDR3 in DNA: TGCGCCAGCAGCCCTCCGACCTGGGATTATTGGAATCAGCCCCAGCATTTT. Translated, it gives CASSPPTWDYWNQPQHF.

This clonotype was counted at least ten times. The V and J genes are TRBV20-1 and TRBJ1-6; D possibly corresponds to TRBD1 (5 bases). This CDR3 spans 14 amino acids. V was shortened by 5 bases and J by 8 bases, with 16 bases between the two germline ends. The V gene's germline CDR1 is DFQATT and CDR2 SNEGSKA (reference sequence). The CDR3 DNA sequence: TGCAGTGCTGCAACCGGGACGGGCGATTCACCCCTCCACTTT. Protein: CSAATGTGDSPLHF.

CDR3 protein: CASSQVGNVDIQYF. The CDR3 nucleotides read TGTGCCAGCAGCCAAGTCGGTAATGTTGACATTCAGTACTTC. The rearrangement uses TRBV3-1 and TRBJ2-4; D ambiguous. The CDR3 totals 14 residues. V was clipped by 1 base and J by 8 bases, with 12 bases between them. Germline loops: CDR1 LGHDT, CDR2 YNNKEL (reference sequence).

This clonotype was seen a handful of times. V usage is TRBV28 and J usage is TRBJ1-5; D unclear. V dropped 1 base and J dropped 7 bases, with 20 bases sitting between them. The germline gives CDR1 MDHEN, CDR2 SYDVKM. The length of the CDR3 is 17 residues. Here the CDR3 DNA reads TGTGCCAGCAGTTTATCAATAGGTGGCGGGGAAGAACAGCCCCAGCATTTT. Protein: CASSLSIGGGEEQPQHF. The complete variable domain, with remaining parts taken from reference TRBV28 and TRBJ1-5, reads DVKVTQSSRYLVKRTGEKVFLECVQDMDHENMFWYRQDPGLGLRLIYFSYDVKMKEKGDIPEGYSVSREKKERFSLILESASTNQTSMYLCASSLSIGGGEEQPQHFGDGTRLSIL.

This clonotype has more than one count but fewer than ten. V and J are TRBV6-2 or TRBV6-3 and TRBJ1-1; D is possibly TRBD1 (6 bases). V dropped 2 bases and J dropped 0 bases, with 7 bases sitting between them. The CDR3 extends over 14 amino acids. Germline V CDR1 and CDR2: MNHEY, SVGEGT. For the CDR3, the DNA is TGTGCCAGCAGTTACGGGGGCATGAACACTGAAGCTTTCTTT. Translation: CASSYGGMNTEAFF.

This chain connects TRBV3-1 to TRBJ2-1; 10 nucleotides align to TRBD2. The CDR3 loop spans 16 amino acids. Germline loops: CDR1 LGHDT, CDR2 YNNKEL (reference sequence). With V trimmed by 3 bases and J by 2 bases, 4 bases remained unmatched. The CDR3 sequence is CASSHLSGRAYNEQFF. The CDR3 DNA follows: TGTGCCAGCAGCCACTTAAGCGGGAGGGCCTACAATGAGCAGTTCTTC.

The sample holds many counts of this clonotype. V gene TRBV29-1 combines with J gene TRBJ2-3; D gene unclear. Trimming removed 8 bases from V and 2 bases from J, with 5 bases in between. The CDR3 has 10 amino acids. Per germline, CDR1 SQVTM and CDR2 ANQGSEA. The CDR3 here is CSTDTDTQYF. In DNA form, the CDR3 reads TGCAGCACGGACACAGATACGCAGTATTTT.

This clonotype has just a few counts. The CDR3 DNA is TGTGCCATCAGTGAGGGGGCTAACTATGGCTACACCTTC. It encodes CAISEGANYGYTF. This chain joins TRBV10-3 and TRBJ1-2, with D unclear. The CDR3 runs 13 residues. V lost 2 bases and J lost 0, with 4 bases in between. Germline lookup yields CDR1 ENHRY and CDR2 SYGVKD.

The chain couples TRBV10-3 to TRBJ1-1, with D hard to call. The CDR3 totals 14 residues. Germline V gene data show CDR1 as ENHRY and CDR2 as SYGVKD. V was cut by 0 bases and J by 2 bases, with 7 bases left in between. CDR3 coding DNA: TGTGCCATCAGTGAGTCGACGAAAAACACTGAAGCTTTCTTT. Protein product: CAISESTKNTEAFF.

The chain employs TRBV5-6 and TRBJ2-7, with unresolved D. Germline-derived CDR1 and CDR2 are SGHDT and YYEEEE. This CDR3 has 13 amino acids. V dropped 1 base and J dropped 2 bases, with 7 bases sitting between them. This chain's CDR3 is CASSLSQAYEQYF. Here the CDR3 DNA reads TGTGCCAGCAGCTTGTCCCAGGCCTACGAGCAGTACTTC.

The chain couples TRBV2 to TRBJ2-5; 7 bases match TRBD1. Germline V CDR1 and CDR2: SNHLY, FYNNEI. The CDR3 has 15 residues. Trimming removed 0 bases from V and 5 bases from J; junction bases left unmatched: 6. As DNA, the CDR3 is TGTGCCAGCAGTGAAGCGGGACAGCTCCTGGAGACCCAGTACTTC. Protein: CASSEAGQLLETQYF.

Only a few counts were recorded for this clonotype. The V call is TRBV28, the J call TRBJ1-1, with TRBD1 matching 8 bases. CDR3 length: 13 residues. J was trimmed by 8 bases and V by 4 bases; bases with no gene match: 6. Germline V CDR1 and CDR2: MDHEN, SYDVKM. CDR3 nucleotides: TGTGCCAGCAGTTCACGGACAGGGCTGGAAGCTTTCTTT. This translates into CASSSRTGLEAFF. Full variable domain (outside the CDR3, taken from reference TRBV28 and TRBJ1-1): DVKVTQSSRYLVKRTGEKVFLECVQDMDHENMFWYRQDPGLGLRLIYFSYDVKMKEKGDIPEGYSVSREKKERFSLILESASTNQTSMYLCASSSRTGLEAFFGQGTRLTVV.

This clonotype was observed at least ten times. This chain connects TRBV4-1 to TRBJ2-5; D call uncertain. The length of the CDR3 is 17 residues. The germline gives CDR1 MGHRA, CDR2 YSYEKL. With 1 base removed from V and 1 base from J, the gap between germline ends came to 16 bases. For the CDR3, the DNA is TGCGCCAGCAGCCAAGTAGATATGGGATTTCTCCAAGAGACCCAGTACTTC. Its translation is CASSQVDMGFLQETQYF.

Worth noting for this clonotype: A clone one base away is much larger, so this may be a read error. This chain links TRBV5-1 with TRBJ2-3; 7 nucleotides align to TRBD1. The CDR3 is 15 amino acids. CDR1 and CDR2 (germline): SGHRS, YFSETQ. The J segment lost 2 bases and the V segment lost 4 bases, leaving 7 bases of the junction unmatched. As DNA, the CDR3 is TGCGCCAGCAGCCCCGACAGGGCTTACACAGATACGCAGTATTTT. It yields the protein CASSPDRAYTDTQYF.

This clonotype has just a few counts. This chain connects TRBV30 to TRBJ1-1; 7 bases agree with TRBD1. The CDR3 totals 13 residues. The germline V gene encodes CDR1 GTSNPN and CDR2 SVGIG (reference sequence). V dropped 7 bases and J dropped 1; count of bases not matched to a gene: 6. The CDR3 region is CASPGQKNTEAFF. CDR3 nucleotides: TGTGCCTCACCGGGACAGAAGAACACTGAAGCTTTCTTT.

The chain uses TRBV29-1 and TRBJ1-4; 10 bases agree with TRBD1. J was trimmed by 8 bases and V by 5 bases; bases with no gene match: 8. CDR1 SQVTM and CDR2 ANQGSEA come from the germline V gene. The CDR3 length is 14 residues. The CDR3 sequence: CSVHGTGAREKLFF. In nucleotides, the CDR3 is TGCAGCGTTCACGGGACAGGGGCGCGGGAAAAACTGTTTTTT.

The V gene is TRBV20-1, the J gene TRBJ1-2; perhaps TRBD1 as D (5 bases). The germline gives CDR1 DFQATT, CDR2 SNEGSKA (reference sequence). The CDR3 is 13 amino acids. V was pared by 6 bases and J by 8 bases, with 19 bases between. The CDR3 sequence: CSARILGAEGYTF. The CDR3 DNA is TGCAGTGCGCGAATCCTAGGGGCGGAAGGCTACACCTTC.

V is TRBV4-1 and J is TRBJ2-1; 7 positions match TRBD1. The CDR3 loop spans 17 amino acids. V gave up 3 bases and J gave up 0 bases; unmatched junction bases: 8. CDR1 and CDR2 from the germline V gene are MGHRA and YSYEKL. CDR3 bases: TGCGCCAGCAGCCATTTCGGGACAGAGAGCTCCTACAATGAGCAGTTCTTC. The encoded protein is CASSHFGTESSYNEQFF.

This chain links TRBV20-1 with TRBJ1-4, with 7 bases identical to TRBD1. With V trimmed by 3 bases and J by 0 bases, 4 bases remained unmatched. This CDR3 has 15 amino acids. Germline values: CDR1 DFQATT, CDR2 SNEGSKA (reference sequence). In nucleotides, the CDR3 is TGCAGTGCTAGTGGGGGGACAGCAACTAATGAAAAACTGTTTTTT. As protein: CSASGGTATNEKLFF.